A single T cell receptor (beta chain) is shown here with its context. CDR3 length: 16 residues. V shed 5 bases and J 7 bases; nucleotides not matched to a gene: 5. Germline V gene lookup returns CDR1 SGHTA and CDR2 FQGTGA. Amplification of TCR beta CDR3 regions used RNA as the template. The HTBI primer set drove a first-round RT-PCR of the TCR CDR3. TCRdb called the multiplex PCR reads again in MiXCR, with one record for every CDR3 protein. The sample yields over 350,000 distinct CDR3 sequences, roughly an eighth seen once. This sample is part of a study of T cells in Graves' hyperthyroidism and ophthalmopathy.

This TCR was sampled from a man in his forties or fifties with Graves' ophthalmopathy. V gene TRBV7-3 combines with J gene TRBJ2-1; TRBD2 aligns across 16 bases. What was sequenced was blood. The CDR3 protein is CASSMGLAGGENEQFF. The CDR3 region has the DNA TGTGCCAGCAGCATGGGACTAGCGGGAGGGGAAAATGAGCAGTTCTTC.